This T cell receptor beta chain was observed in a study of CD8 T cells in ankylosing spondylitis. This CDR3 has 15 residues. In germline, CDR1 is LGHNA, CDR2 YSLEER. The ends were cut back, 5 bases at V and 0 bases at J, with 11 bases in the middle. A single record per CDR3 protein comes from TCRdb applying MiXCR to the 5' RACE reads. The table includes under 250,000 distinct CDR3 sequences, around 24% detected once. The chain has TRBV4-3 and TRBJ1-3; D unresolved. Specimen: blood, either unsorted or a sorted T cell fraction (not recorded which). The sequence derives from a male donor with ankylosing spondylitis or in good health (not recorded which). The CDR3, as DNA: TGCGCCAGCAGCGAAGGACCGTTCTCTGGAAACACCATATATTTT. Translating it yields CASSEGPFSGNTIYF.